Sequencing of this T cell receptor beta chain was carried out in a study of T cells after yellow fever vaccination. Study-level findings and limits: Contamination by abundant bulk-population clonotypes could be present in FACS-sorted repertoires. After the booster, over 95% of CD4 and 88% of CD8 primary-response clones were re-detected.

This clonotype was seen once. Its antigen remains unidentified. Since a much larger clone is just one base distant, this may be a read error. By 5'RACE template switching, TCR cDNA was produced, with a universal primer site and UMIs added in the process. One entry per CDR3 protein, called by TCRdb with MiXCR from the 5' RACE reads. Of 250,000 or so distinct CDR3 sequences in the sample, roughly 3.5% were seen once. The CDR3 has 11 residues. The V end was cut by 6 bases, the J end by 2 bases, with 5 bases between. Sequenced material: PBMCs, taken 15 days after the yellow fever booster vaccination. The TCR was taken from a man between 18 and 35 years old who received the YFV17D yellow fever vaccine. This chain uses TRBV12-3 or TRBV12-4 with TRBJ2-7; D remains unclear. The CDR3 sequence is CASRYTYEQYF. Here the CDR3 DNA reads TGTGCCAGCAGGTATACCTACGAGCAGTACTTC.